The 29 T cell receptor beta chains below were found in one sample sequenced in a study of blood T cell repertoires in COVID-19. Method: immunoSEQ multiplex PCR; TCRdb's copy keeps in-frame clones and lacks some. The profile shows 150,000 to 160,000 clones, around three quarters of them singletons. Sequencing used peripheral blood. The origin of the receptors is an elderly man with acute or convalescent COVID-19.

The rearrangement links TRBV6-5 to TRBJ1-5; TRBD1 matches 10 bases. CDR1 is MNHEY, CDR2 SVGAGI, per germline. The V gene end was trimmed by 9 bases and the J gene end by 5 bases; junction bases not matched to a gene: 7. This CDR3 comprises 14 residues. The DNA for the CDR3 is TGTGCCAGTCAGACAGGGGGCGGCGATCAGCCCCAGCATTTT. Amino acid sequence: CASQTGGGDQPQHF.

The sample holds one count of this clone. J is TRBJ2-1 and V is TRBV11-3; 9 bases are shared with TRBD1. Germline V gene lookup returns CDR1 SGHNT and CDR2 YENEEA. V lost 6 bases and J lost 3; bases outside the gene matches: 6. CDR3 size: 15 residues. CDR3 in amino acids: CASRSGQGNYNEQFF. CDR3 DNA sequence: TGTGCCAGCAGATCCGGACAGGGGAACTACAATGAGCAGTTCTTC. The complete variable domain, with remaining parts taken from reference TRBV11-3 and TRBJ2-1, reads EAGVVQSPRYKIIEKKQPVAFWCNPISGHNTLYWYLQNLGQGPELLIRYENEEAVDDSQLPKDRFSAERLKGVDSTLKIQPAELGDSAVYLCASRSGQGNYNEQFFGPGTRLTVL.

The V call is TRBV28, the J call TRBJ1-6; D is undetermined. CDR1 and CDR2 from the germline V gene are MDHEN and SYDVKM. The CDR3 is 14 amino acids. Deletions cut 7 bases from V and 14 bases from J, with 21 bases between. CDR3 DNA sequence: TGTGCCAGCAAATCTGGGCAGATCCCTTTCGCCCTCCACTTT. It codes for CASKSGQIPFALHF.

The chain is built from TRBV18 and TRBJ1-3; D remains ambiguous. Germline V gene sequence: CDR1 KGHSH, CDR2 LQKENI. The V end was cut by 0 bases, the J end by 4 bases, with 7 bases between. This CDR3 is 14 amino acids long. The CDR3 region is CASSPPGGGNTIYF. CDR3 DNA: TGTGCCAGCTCACCACCGGGAGGAGGAAACACCATATATTTT.

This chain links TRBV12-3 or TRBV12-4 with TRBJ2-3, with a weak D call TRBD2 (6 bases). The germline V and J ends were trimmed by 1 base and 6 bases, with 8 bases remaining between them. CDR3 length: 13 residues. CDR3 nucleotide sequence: TGTGCCAGCAGTTTAGGGCTAGCGGATACGCAGTATTTT. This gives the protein CASSLGLADTQYF.

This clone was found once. The CDR3 region has the DNA TGTGCCAGCAGCGAAGGGGGGGGGTACAATGAGCAGTTCTTC. Residues: CASSEGGGYNEQFF. This sequence joins TRBV5-4 and TRBJ2-1; a weak D match, TRBD2 (7 bases). This CDR3 contains 14 residues. V was shortened by 4 bases and J by 4 bases, with 12 bases between the two germline ends. CDR1 SGHNT and CDR2 YYREEE come from the germline V gene (reference sequence). The whole variable domain, filled in from reference TRBV5-4 and TRBJ2-1, reads ETGVTQSPTHLIKTRGQQVTLRCSSQSGHNTVSWYQQALGQGPQFIFQYYREEENGRGNFPPRFSGLQFPNYSSELNVNALELDDSALYLCASSEGGGYNEQFFGPGTRLTVL.

Here the CDR3 DNA reads TGTGCCAGCAGTCTCCGGACAGGGGACGCTGAAGCTTTCTTT. Its protein is CASSLRTGDAEAFF. The gene calls are TRBV2 and TRBJ1-1; 9 positions agree with TRBD1. Germline V gene sequence: CDR1 SNHLY, CDR2 FYNNEI. Losses at the gene ends were 5 bases for V and 6 bases for J; bases not matched to a gene: 7. The CDR3 length is 14 residues.

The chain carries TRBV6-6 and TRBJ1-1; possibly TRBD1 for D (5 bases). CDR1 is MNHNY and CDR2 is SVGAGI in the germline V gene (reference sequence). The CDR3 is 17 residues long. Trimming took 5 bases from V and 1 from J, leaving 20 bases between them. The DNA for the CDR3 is TGTGCCAGCAGTCCCCGGGCAGGGCTAAACCCGAACACTGAAGCTTTCTTT. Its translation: CASSPRAGLNPNTEAFF.

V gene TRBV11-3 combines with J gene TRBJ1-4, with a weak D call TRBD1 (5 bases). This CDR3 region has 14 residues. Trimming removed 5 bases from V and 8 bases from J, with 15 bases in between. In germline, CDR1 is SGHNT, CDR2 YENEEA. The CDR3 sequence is CASSPRGDVEKLFF. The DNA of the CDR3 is TGTGCCAGCAGCCCACGGGGGGATGTAGAAAAACTGTTTTTT.

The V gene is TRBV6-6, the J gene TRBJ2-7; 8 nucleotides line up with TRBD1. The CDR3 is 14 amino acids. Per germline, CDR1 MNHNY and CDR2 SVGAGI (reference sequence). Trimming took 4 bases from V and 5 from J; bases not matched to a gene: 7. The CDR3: CASSSTGVLHEQYF. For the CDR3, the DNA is TGTGCCAGCAGTTCGACAGGGGTTCTACACGAGCAGTACTTC.

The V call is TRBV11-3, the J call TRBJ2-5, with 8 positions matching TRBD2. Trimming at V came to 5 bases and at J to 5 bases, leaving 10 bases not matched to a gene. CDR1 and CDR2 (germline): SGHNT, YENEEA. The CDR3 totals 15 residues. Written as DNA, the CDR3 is TGTGCCAGCAGCCCGTCGGGAGGGGCATGGGAGACCCAGTACTTC. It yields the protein CASSPSGGAWETQYF. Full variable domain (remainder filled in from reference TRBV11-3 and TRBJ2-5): EAGVVQSPRYKIIEKKQPVAFWCNPISGHNTLYWYLQNLGQGPELLIRYENEEAVDDSQLPKDRFSAERLKGVDSTLKIQPAELGDSAVYLCASSPSGGAWETQYFGPGTRLLVL.

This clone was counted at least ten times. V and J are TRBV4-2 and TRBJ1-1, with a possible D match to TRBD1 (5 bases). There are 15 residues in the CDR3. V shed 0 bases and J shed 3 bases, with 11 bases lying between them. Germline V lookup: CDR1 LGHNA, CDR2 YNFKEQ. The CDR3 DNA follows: TGTGCCAGCAGCCAAGATGATGCGGGGCACACTGAAGCTTTCTTT. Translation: CASSQDDAGHTEAFF.

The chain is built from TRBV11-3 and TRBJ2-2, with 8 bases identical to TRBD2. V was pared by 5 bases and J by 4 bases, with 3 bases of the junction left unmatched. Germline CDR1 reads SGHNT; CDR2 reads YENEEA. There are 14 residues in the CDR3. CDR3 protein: CASSPGGVTGELFF. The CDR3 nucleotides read TGTGCCAGCAGCCCGGGGGGGGTCACCGGGGAGCTGTTTTTT.

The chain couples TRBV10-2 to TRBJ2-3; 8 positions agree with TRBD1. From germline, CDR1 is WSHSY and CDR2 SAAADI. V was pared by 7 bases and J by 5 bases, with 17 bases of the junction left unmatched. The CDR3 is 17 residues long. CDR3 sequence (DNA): TGCGCCAGCACTAGAAGCGCAGGGGGCGCGCGAGGAGATACGCAGTATTTT. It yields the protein CASTRSAGGARGDTQYF.

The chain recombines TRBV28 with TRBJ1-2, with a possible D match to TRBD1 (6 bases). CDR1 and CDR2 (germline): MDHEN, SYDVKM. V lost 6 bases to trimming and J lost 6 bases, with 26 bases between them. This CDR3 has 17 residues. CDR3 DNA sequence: TGTGCCAGCAGCTCTGGGACAACAGGGCTCCGGGGGGATGGCTACACCTTC. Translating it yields CASSSGTTGLRGDGYTF.

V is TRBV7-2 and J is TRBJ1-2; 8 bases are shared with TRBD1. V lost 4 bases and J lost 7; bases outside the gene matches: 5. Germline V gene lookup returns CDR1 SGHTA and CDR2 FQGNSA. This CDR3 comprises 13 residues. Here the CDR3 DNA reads TGTGCCAGCAGCTCGCAGGGGGCGCTTGGCTACACCTTC. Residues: CASSSQGALGYTF.

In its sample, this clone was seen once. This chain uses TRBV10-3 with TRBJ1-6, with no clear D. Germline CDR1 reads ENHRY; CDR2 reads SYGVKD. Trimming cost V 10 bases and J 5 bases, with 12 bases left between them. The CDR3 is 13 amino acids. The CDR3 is CANRLSDNSPLHF. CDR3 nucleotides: TGTGCCAACAGACTATCTGATAATTCACCCCTCCACTTT.

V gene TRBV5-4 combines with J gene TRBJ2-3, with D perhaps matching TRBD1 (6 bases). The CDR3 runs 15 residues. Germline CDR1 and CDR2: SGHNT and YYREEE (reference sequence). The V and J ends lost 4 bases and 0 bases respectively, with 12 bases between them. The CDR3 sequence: CASSPGTSSTDTQYF. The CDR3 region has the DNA TGTGCCAGCAGCCCAGGGACAAGTAGCACAGATACGCAGTATTTT.

The CDR3 sequence: CASSLGQGAPYEQYF. In DNA form, the CDR3 reads TGTGCCAGCAGCTTAGGGCAGGGGGCGCCCTACGAGCAGTACTTC. The chain combines TRBV11-3 with TRBJ2-7; 8 nucleotides line up with TRBD1. The germline gives CDR1 SGHNT, CDR2 YENEEA. J was trimmed by 2 bases and V by 1 base; bases with no gene match: 4. The CDR3 has 15 residues.

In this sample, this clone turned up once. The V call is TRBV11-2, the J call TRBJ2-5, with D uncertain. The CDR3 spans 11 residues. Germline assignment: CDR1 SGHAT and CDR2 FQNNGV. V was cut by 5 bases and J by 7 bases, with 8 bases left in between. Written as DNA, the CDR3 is TGTGCCAGCAGCCCCTCCAGGACCCAGTACTTC. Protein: CASSPSRTQYF.

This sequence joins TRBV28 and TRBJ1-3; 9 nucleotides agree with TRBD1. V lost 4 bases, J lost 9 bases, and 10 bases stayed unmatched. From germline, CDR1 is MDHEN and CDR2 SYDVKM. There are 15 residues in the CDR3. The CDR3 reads CASSSRDRVVVTIYF. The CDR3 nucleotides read TGTGCCAGCAGTTCTCGGGACAGGGTGGTTGTCACCATATATTTT.

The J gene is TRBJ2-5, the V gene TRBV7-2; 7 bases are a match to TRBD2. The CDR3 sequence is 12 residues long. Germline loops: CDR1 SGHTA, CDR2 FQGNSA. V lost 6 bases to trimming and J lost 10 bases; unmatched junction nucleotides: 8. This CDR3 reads CASSPYGGYQYF. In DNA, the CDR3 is TGTGCCAGCAGTCCATACGGGGGGTACCAGTACTTC.

CDR3 sequence reads: CASSDYEKLFF. In DNA, the CDR3 is TGTGCCAGCAGTGACTATGAAAAACTGTTTTTT. The gene calls are TRBV2 and TRBJ1-4; D not resolved. CDR3 length equals 11 residues. V dropped 3 bases and J dropped 6 bases, with 2 bases sitting between them. Germline V gives CDR1 SNHLY, CDR2 FYNNEI.

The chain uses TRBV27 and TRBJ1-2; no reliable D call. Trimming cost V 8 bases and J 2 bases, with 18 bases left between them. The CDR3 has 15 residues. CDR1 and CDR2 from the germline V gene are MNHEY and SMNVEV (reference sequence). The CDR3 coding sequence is TGTGCCAGCGGCAGGCCAGGACTGGCCAACTATGGCTACACCTTC. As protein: CASGRPGLANYGYTF.

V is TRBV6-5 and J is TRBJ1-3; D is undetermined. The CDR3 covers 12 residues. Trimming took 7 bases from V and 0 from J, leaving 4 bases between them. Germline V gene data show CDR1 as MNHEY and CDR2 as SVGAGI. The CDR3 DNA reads TGTGCCAGCACAGGCTCTGGAAACACCATATATTTT. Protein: CASTGSGNTIYF.

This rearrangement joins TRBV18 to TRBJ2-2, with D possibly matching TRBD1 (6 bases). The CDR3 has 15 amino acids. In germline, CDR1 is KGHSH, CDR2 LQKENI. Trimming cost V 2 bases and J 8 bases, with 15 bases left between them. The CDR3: CASSPEQGFLGELFF. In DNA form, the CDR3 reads TGTGCCAGCTCACCAGAACAGGGATTCCTGGGGGAGCTGTTTTTT.

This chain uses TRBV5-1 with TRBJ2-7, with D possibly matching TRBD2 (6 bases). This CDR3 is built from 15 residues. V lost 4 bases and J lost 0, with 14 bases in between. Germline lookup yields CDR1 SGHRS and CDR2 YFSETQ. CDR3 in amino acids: CASSPPGGSSYEQYF. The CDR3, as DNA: TGCGCCAGCAGCCCCCCCGGGGGTAGCTCCTACGAGCAGTACTTC.

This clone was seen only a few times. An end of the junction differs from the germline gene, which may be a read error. The CDR3: CASSSGTSRDTQYF. The DNA for the CDR3 is TGCGCCAGCAGCTCCGGGACTAGCAGAGATACGCAGTATTTT. The gene calls are TRBV5-1 and TRBJ2-3; 9 bases match TRBD2. The germline V gene has CDR1 SGHRS and CDR2 YFSETQ. This CDR3 spans 14 amino acids.

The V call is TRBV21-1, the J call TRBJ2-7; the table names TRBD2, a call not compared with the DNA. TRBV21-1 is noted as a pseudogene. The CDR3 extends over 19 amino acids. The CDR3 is CASSKSRIRGGAISYEQYV. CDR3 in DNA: TGTGCCAGCAGCAAGTCCCGGATACGCGGGGGGGCGATCTCCTACGAGCAGTACGTC.